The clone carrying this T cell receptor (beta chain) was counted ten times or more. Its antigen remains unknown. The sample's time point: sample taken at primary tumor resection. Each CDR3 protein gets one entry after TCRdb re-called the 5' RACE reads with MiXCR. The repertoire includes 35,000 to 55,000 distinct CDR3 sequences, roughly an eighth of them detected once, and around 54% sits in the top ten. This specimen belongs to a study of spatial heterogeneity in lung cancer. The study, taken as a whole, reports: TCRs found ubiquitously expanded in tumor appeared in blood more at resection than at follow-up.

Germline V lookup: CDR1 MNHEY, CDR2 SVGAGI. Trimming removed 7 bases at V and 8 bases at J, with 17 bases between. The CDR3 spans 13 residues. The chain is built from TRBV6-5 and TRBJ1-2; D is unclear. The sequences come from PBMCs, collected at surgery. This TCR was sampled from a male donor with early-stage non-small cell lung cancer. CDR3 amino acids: CASTRGRAGGYTF. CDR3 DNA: TGTGCCAGCACCCGTGGGCGGGCGGGAGGCTACACCTTC.